One sample yielded the 19 T cell receptor beta chains listed below, sequenced in a study of blood T cells in healthy people across ages (dated by TCRdb to between 2015 and 2017). The library came from 5' RACE. These reads were obtained on an Illumina HiSeq 2500. A second PCR of about 6 to 12 cycles was run with a J-beta primer mix and a sample-barcoded 5' primer. TCRdb applied fastp at Q25 and MiXCR to the public reads, then kept only in-frame beta chains. Identical CDR3 proteins give one entry, which carries the most common genes and DNA. This sample lists 540,000 or so distinct CDR3 sequences; 27% were detected once. The ten largest clonotypes hold less than 20% of the sample. Material for sequencing was blood. These receptors were obtained from an older woman in good health.

The genes are TRBV6-5 and TRBJ2-1, with TRBD2 matching 7 bases. Unmatched junction bases numbered 13, after V lost 6 bases and J lost 5 bases. CDR3 length: 16 residues. Germline-derived CDR1 and CDR2 are MNHEY and SVGAGI. The CDR3 loop is CASRSLGGAPHNEQFF. CDR3 nucleotide sequence: TGTGCCAGCAGGTCCTTGGGAGGGGCGCCGCACAATGAGCAGTTCTTC.

The rearrangement uses TRBV7-9 and TRBJ1-4; unclear D gene. The CDR3 has 13 residues. The V end was cut by 6 bases, the J end by 8 bases, with 13 bases between. The germline gives CDR1 SEHNR, CDR2 FQNEAQ (reference sequence). The CDR3 DNA is TGTGCCAGCAGTCCTGGTAGTAACGAAAAACTGTTTTTT. Residues: CASSPGSNEKLFF.

In this sample, this clonotype turned up a few times. The chain has TRBV3-1 and TRBJ1-2; 9 bases map to TRBD1. The length of the CDR3 is 16 residues. Germline V gene sequence: CDR1 LGHDT, CDR2 YNNKEL (reference sequence). Losses at the gene ends were 5 bases for V and 0 bases for J; bases not matched to a gene: 7. The CDR3 region has the DNA TGTGCCAGCAGCATACGGACAGGGGCCTCTAACTATGGCTACACCTTC. This encodes CASSIRTGASNYGYTF. Based on the CDR3 plus reference TRBV3-1 and TRBJ1-2, the full variable domain is DTAVSQTPKYLVTQMGNDKSIKCEQNLGHDTMYWYKQDSKKFLKIMFSYNNKELIINETVPNRFSPKSPDKAHLNLHINSLELGDSAVYFCASSIRTGASNYGYTFGSGTRLTVV.

This clonotype turned up a few times. This chain links TRBV27 with TRBJ1-4, with no clear D. Per germline, CDR1 MNHEY and CDR2 SMNVEV (reference sequence). The CDR3 extends over 14 amino acids. V was shortened by 6 bases and J by 6 bases, with 14 bases between the two germline ends. The CDR3, as DNA: TGTGCCAGCAGATCAGGTGGAGTCCATGAAAAACTGTTTTTT. Protein: CASRSGGVHEKLFF.

The chain recombines TRBV19 with TRBJ2-5; D unclear. Matching the DNA end better, TRBJ2-1 makes the J call doubtful. The CDR3 is made up of 12 amino acids. CDR1 is LNHDA and CDR2 is SQIVND in the germline V gene (reference sequence). This chain's CDR3 is CASSPWTNEQFF. CDR3 DNA: TGTGCCAGTAGTCCCTGGACCAATGAGCAGTTCTTC.

As for this clonotype: A read error may account for a junction end that differs from germline. The gene calls are TRBV3-1 and TRBJ2-7; 7 bases agree with TRBD2. The length of the CDR3 is 16 residues. Germline V CDR1 and CDR2: LGHDT, YNNKEL (reference sequence). CDR3 sequence: CASGRNLGGGPLEQYF. CDR3 DNA sequence: TGCGCCAGCGGTAGGAACTTGGGGGGGGGACCCCTCGAGCAGTACTTC.

This clonotype was detected a few times. V is TRBV10-3 and J is TRBJ1-2, with unresolved D. This CDR3 comprises 13 residues. Trimming cost V 4 bases and J 4 bases, with 10 bases left between them. Germline CDR1 ENHRY, CDR2 SYGVKD. CDR3 DNA: TGTGCCATCAGTGCAAGGCCTGGCTATGGCTACACCTTC. Amino acid sequence: CAISARPGYGYTF.

This chain uses TRBV10-3 with TRBJ2-7; D unclear. Deletions cut 0 bases from V and 1 base from J, with 7 bases between. CDR3 length equals 14 residues. Germline lookup yields CDR1 ENHRY and CDR2 SYGVKD. The CDR3 DNA follows: TGTGCCATCAGTGAGTCAGTCCGTTCCTACGAGCAGTACTTC. It is translated as CAISESVRSYEQYF.

V usage is TRBV20-1 and J usage is TRBJ2-5, with TRBD1 matching 7 bases. The J call is doubtful: the DNA matches TRBJ2-7 better. The CDR3 totals 14 residues. The V gene's germline CDR1 is DFQATT and CDR2 SNEGSKA (reference sequence). The CDR3 DNA reads as TGCAGTGCTAGATCGCGGCAGGGGGACTACGAGCAGTACTTC. Translating it yields CSARSRQGDYEQYF.

This clonotype was counted a few times. The chain is built from TRBV4-2 and TRBJ2-4; 7 bases match TRBD2. Germline CDR1 LGHNA, CDR2 YNFKEQ. V shed 0 bases and J 5 bases; nucleotides not matched to a gene: 7. The CDR3 runs 16 residues. The CDR3 sequence: CASSQDLLAGENIQYF. CDR3 nucleotides: TGTGCCAGCAGCCAAGACCTACTTGCGGGGGAAAACATTCAGTACTTC.

This clonotype has only a few counts. V and J are TRBV10-3 and TRBJ2-5, with D possibly matching TRBD2 (6 bases). V lost 6 bases, J lost 4 bases, and 21 bases lay in between. CDR1 is ENHRY and CDR2 is SYGVKD in the germline V gene. This CDR3 region has 16 residues. CDR3 sequence (DNA): TGTGCCATCAGAAGAGGAGGGGCCACCTTCGGAGAGACCCAGTACTTC. Translated: CAIRRGGATFGETQYF.

This rearrangement joins TRBV9 to TRBJ2-4; the D gene is possibly TRBD2 (5 bases). The CDR3 length is 14 residues. Germline V CDR1 and CDR2: SGDLS, YYNGEE. The V gene lost 2 bases and the J gene lost 6 bases, with 12 bases spanning the gap. CDR3 nucleotide sequence: TGTGCCAGCAGCGTTGCCCACCGGGGAAACATTCAGTACTTC. It yields the protein CASSVAHRGNIQYF.

There are a few counts of this clonotype. Just one base apart from a much larger clone, this may be a read error. This sequence joins TRBV9 and TRBJ1-4; D is uncertain. Between the trimmed V and J ends, which lost 3 bases and 8 bases, there was a span of 17 bases. The CDR3 sequence is 15 residues long. Germline loops: CDR1 SGDLS, CDR2 YYNGEE. CDR3 protein: CASSASGTEGEKLFF. CDR3 bases: TGTGCCAGCAGCGCATCAGGTACCGAAGGCGAAAAACTGTTTTTT.

V usage is TRBV5-1 and J usage is TRBJ2-3; TRBD2 aligns across 7 bases. Germline-derived CDR1 and CDR2 are SGHRS and YFSETQ. V gave up 4 bases and J gave up 4 bases; unmatched junction bases: 12. The CDR3 is made up of 16 amino acids. The CDR3 sequence: CASSPYAAGSSDTQYF. In DNA, the CDR3 is TGCGCCAGCAGCCCTTACGCAGCGGGGAGTTCAGATACGCAGTATTTT.

This chain uses TRBV6-5 with TRBJ2-5, with D possibly matching TRBD1 (6 bases). The better agreement between TRBJ2-1 and the DNA end casts doubt on the J call. CDR1 is MNHEY, CDR2 SVGAGI, per germline. CDR3 length equals 14 residues. The CDR3 here is CASRRQEARDEQFF. CDR3 bases: TGTGCCAGCAGGCGACAGGAGGCTCGGGATGAGCAGTTCTTC.

This clonotype was picked up many times. The chain has TRBV4-3 and TRBJ1-4; D remains unclear. V was cut by 3 bases and J by 8 bases, with 13 bases left in between. Germline CDR1 and CDR2: LGHNA and YSLEER. The CDR3 contains 14 residues. The DNA of the CDR3 is TGCGCCAGCAGCCAGGCTTACTTGGGGGAAAAACTGTTTTTT. Translation: CASSQAYLGEKLFF.

This clonotype was detected only a few times. The chain employs TRBV6-6 and TRBJ1-6; D unclear. V lost 2 bases and J 8 bases, leaving 7 bases between the germline ends. Germline CDR1 MNHNY, CDR2 SVGAGI (reference sequence). CDR3 size: 13 residues. The CDR3 loop is CASSYVGDSPLHF. The CDR3 DNA reads TGTGCCAGCAGTTACGTGGGTGATTCACCCCTCCACTTT.

The V and J genes are TRBV7-2 and TRBJ2-1, with D hard to call. The CDR3 has 14 residues. Germline CDR1 is SGHTA and CDR2 is FQGNSA. Trimming removed 1 base at V and 6 bases at J, with 10 bases between. CDR3 loop: CASSLDVGANEQFF. CDR3 nucleotide sequence: TGTGCCAGCAGCTTAGACGTGGGCGCCAATGAGCAGTTCTTC.

This clonotype was recorded many times. The chain has TRBV28 and TRBJ2-7; D not certain. Germline assignment: CDR1 MDHEN and CDR2 SYDVKM. V was cut by 5 bases and J by 9 bases, with 17 bases left in between. The CDR3 has 13 amino acids. In DNA, the CDR3 is TGTGCCAGCAGTCCTCCCGCCCCCCACAGGCAGTACTTC. Encoded protein: CASSPPAPHRQYF. Supplemented by reference TRBV28 and TRBJ2-7, the full variable domain reads DVKVTQSSRYLVKRTGEKVFLECVQDMDHENMFWYRQDPGLGLRLIYFSYDVKMKEKGDIPEGYSVSREKKERFSLILESASTNQTSMYLCASSPPAPHRQYFGPGTRLTVT.